This is a list of T cell receptor beta chains from one sample in a study of control samples from healthy donors and cancer patients. Produced via immunoSEQ multiplex PCR; TCRdb's table is partial and in-frame only. Among roughly 450,000 clones listed, about 93% were seen once. The sample taken for sequencing was PBMCs. The receptor source for this set is a man between 40 and 49 years old with head and neck cancer. Both conserved end residues are part of each CDR3. A D gene is named only where the DNA matches it firmly. A row's size may be missing; if present it is once, few, many or a size class.

-	TRBJ2-2	TRBD2	TRBV19	CASSTGLAGTGELFF	TGTGCCAGTAGTACGGGACTAGCGGGGACCGGGGAGCTGTTTTTT
-	TRBJ2-1	TRBD1	TRBV5-1	CASSLEGQGALRTTNNEQFF	TGCGCCAGCAGCTTGGAGGGACAGGGGGCTCTAAGAACAACAAACAATGAGCAGTTCTTC
-	TRBJ2-7	-	TRBV6-1	CASSESVYSYEQYF	TGTGCCAGCAGTGAATCGGTATACTCCTACGAGCAGTACTTC
-	TRBJ2-3	TRBD1	TRBV4-3	CASSQEHRGQDTQYF	TGCGCCAGCAGCCAAGAACACAGGGGTCAAGATACGCAGTATTTT
once	TRBJ1-1	TRBD1	TRBV11-2	CASSLAGRQGMNTEAFF	TGTGCCAGCAGCTTAGCCGGACGACAGGGTATGAACACTGAAGCTTTCTTT
-	TRBJ2-7	TRBD1	TRBV18	CASSLGTGGPYEQYF	TGTGCCAGCTCACTTGGGACAGGGGGGCCCTACGAGCAGTACTTC
-	TRBJ2-7	TRBD1	TRBV14	CASSPGQGGTYEQYF	TGTGCCAGCAGCCCGGGACAGGGGGGAACCTACGAGCAGTACTTC
-	TRBJ2-3	TRBD2	TRBV20-1	CSASSSGESTDTQYF	TGCAGTGCTAGTTCTAGCGGGGAGAGCACAGATACGCAGTATTTT
-	TRBJ1-6	-	TRBV19	CASRSGGSGYNSPLHF	TGTGCCAGTAGATCCGGAGGCAGTGGCTATAATTCACCCCTCCACTTT
-	TRBJ2-5	-	TRBV7-3	CASSSNRGEETQYF	TGTGCCAGCAGCTCGAACCGTGGCGAAGAGACCCAGTACTTC
-	TRBJ1-1	-	TRBV5-4	CASSTGGGNTEAFF	TGTGCCAGCAGCACCGGAGGGGGAAACACTGAAGCTTTCTTT
-	TRBJ2-5	-	TRBV10-1	CASRTEYPQETQYF	TGCGCCAGCAGGACGGAATACCCCCAAGAGACCCAGTACTTC
-	TRBJ2-2	TRBD2	TRBV19	CASSRGLAGVPNTGELFF	TGTGCCAGTAGTAGGGGACTAGCGGGAGTGCCGAACACCGGGGAGCTGTTTTTT
-	TRBJ1-4	TRBD1	TRBV7-2	CASSLGTGRNEKLFF	TGTGCCAGCAGCTTAGGGACAGGCCGTAATGAAAAACTGTTTTTT
-	TRBJ2-7	-	TRBV11-3	CASSLGRGEQYF	TGTGCCAGCAGTTTGGGTCGCGGCGAGCAGTACTTC
-	TRBJ2-6	-	TRBV5-1	CASSLFRRSGANVLTF	TGCGCCAGCAGCTTGTTCAGACGCTCTGGGGCCAACGTCCTGACTTTC
-	TRBJ2-2	-	TRBV6-4	CASSPNTGELFF	TGTGCCAGCAGTCCGAACACCGGGGAGCTGTTTTTT
-	TRBJ2-1	-	TRBV6-6	CASSRANEQFF	TGTGCCAGCAGCAGGGCCAATGAGCAGTTCTTC
-	TRBJ2-3	-	TRBV20-1	CSARGDTQYF	TGCAGTGCTAGAGGGGATACGCAGTATTTT
-	TRBJ2-3	-	TRBV30	CAWSGTEPTTDTQYF	TGTGCCTGGAGTGGAACAGAGCCAACCACAGATACGCAGTATTTT
-	TRBJ2-3	-	TRBV3-1/TRBV3-2	CASSQGVHTDTQYF	TGTGCCAGCAGCCAAGGGGTTCACACAGATACGCAGTATTTT
-	TRBJ1-1	-	TRBV6-5	CASSGRGLLTEAFF	TGTGCCAGCTCAGGTAGGGGTCTCCTCACTGAAGCTTTCTTT
-	TRBJ2-3	-	TRBV5-1	CASSLAGVGTDTQYF	TGCGCCAGCAGCTTGGCGGGAGTCGGGACAGATACGCAGTATTTT
-	TRBJ1-1	-	TRBV28	CASSLRGRFIPNTEAFF	TGTGCCAGCAGTTTACGGGGGCGGTTTATTCCGAACACTGAAGCTTTCTTT
-	TRBJ1-2	-	TRBV24-1	CATSRGDSGGYTF	TGTGCCACCAGTAGGGGGGATTCGGGTGGCTACACCTTC
-	TRBJ1-6	-	TRBV28	CASNNAGSSYNSPLHF	TGTGCCAGCAACAACGCCGGGAGCTCCTATAATTCACCCCTCCACTTT
-	TRBJ2-5	TRBD2	TRBV7-3	CASSLTGTSGGGPETQYF	TGTGCCAGCAGCTTAACCGGGACTAGCGGGGGCGGACCAGAGACCCAGTACTTC
-	TRBJ2-7	-	TRBV3-1/TRBV3-2	CASSQQGRGTYYEQYF	TGTGCCAGCAGCCAGCAGGGGCGGGGGACCTACTACGAGCAGTACTTC
-	TRBJ2-1	-	TRBV29-1	CSVGGNRASTFF	TGCAGCGTTGGAGGAAACCGGGCCTCGACGTTCTTC
-	TRBJ2-3	TRBD1	TRBV2	CASIGQGEDTDTQYF	TGTGCCAGCATCGGACAGGGGGAGGATACAGATACGCAGTATTTT
-	TRBJ1-1	-	TRBV5-1	CASSLVAQGNTEAFF	TGCGCCAGCAGCTTGGTTGCTCAGGGGAACACTGAAGCTTTCTTT
-	TRBJ2-7	-	TRBV2	CASTRIRPSYEQYF	TGTGCCAGCACCCGGATTAGGCCCTCCTACGAGCAGTACTTC
-	TRBJ2-7	-	TRBV5-1	CASSGRGRASYEQYF	TGCGCCAGCAGCGGCAGGGGTAGGGCCTCCTACGAGCAGTACTTC
few	TRBJ2-2	-	TRBV7-9	CASSFGWNTGELFF	TGTGCCAGCAGCTTCGGGTGGAACACCGGGGAGCTGTTTTTT
-	TRBJ2-2	-	TRBV9	CASSVAGAFPGELFF	TGTGCCAGCAGCGTAGCGGGAGCCTTCCCCGGGGAGCTGTTTTTT